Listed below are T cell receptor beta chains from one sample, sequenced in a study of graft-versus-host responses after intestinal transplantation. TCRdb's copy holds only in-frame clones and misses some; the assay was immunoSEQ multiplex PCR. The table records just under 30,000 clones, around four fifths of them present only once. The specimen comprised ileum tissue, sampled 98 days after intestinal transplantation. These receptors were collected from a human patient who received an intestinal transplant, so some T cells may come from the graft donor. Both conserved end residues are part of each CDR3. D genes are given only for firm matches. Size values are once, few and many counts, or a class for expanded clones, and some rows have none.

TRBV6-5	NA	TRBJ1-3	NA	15	CASSYTGGSGNTIYF	TGTGCCAGCAGTTACACCGGGGGATCTGGAAACACCATATATTTT
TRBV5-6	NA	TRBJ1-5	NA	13	CASSYQGNQPQHF	TGTGCCAGCAGCTATCAGGGTAATCAGCCCCAGCATTTT
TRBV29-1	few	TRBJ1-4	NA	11	CSVFGNEKLFF	TGCAGCGTTTTTGGTAATGAAAAACTGTTTTTT
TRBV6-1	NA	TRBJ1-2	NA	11	CASNGVFGYTF	TGTGCCAGCAATGGGGTTTTTGGCTACACCTTC
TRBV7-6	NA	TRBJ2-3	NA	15	CASSLVGGGTDTQYF	TGTGCCAGCAGCTTAGTTGGCGGGGGCACAGATACGCAGTATTTT
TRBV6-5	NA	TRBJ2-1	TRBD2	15	CASALAGGPVNEQFF	TGTGCCAGTGCCCTAGCGGGGGGGCCGGTGAATGAGCAGTTCTTC
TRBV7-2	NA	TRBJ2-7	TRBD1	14	CASSPTDRAYEQYF	TGTGCCAGCAGCCCAACCGACAGGGCCTACGAGCAGTACTTC
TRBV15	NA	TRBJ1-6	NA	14	CATGSSSYNSPLHF	TGTGCCACCGGTTCGAGCTCCTATAATTCACCCCTCCACTTT
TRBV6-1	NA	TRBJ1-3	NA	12	CASGVSGNTIYF	TGTGCCAGCGGTGTCTCTGGAAACACCATATATTTT
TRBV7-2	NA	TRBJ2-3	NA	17	CASSLGRYIPHTDTQYF	TGTGCCAGCAGCTTAGGAAGGTACATTCCGCACACAGATACGCAGTATTTT
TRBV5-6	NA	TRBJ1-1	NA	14	CASSLAGGGTEAFF	TGTGCCAGCAGCTTGGCCGGCGGGGGCACTGAAGCTTTCTTT
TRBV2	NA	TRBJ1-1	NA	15	CASSGRNTRNTEAFF	TGTGCCAGCAGTGGACGAAACACCAGGAACACTGAAGCTTTCTTT
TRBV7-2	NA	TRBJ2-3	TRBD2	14	CASSPGGFTDTQYF	TGTGCCAGCAGCCCGGGGGGATTCACAGATACGCAGTATTTT
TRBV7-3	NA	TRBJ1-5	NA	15	CASSLGGGPNQPQHF	TGTGCCAGCAGCTTGGGTGGGGGCCCTAATCAGCCCCAGCATTTT
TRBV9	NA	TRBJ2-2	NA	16	CASSVEGAINTGELFF	TGTGCCAGCAGCGTAGAGGGAGCGATTAACACCGGGGAGCTGTTTTTT
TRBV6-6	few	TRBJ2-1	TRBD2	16	CASTPPAGGGNNEQFF	TGTGCCAGCACCCCACCAGCGGGGGGCGGAAACAATGAGCAGTTCTTC
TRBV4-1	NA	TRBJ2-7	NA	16	CASSQGQGFRVDEQYF	TGCGCCAGCAGCCAAGGCCAGGGGTTTAGGGTTGACGAGCAGTACTTC
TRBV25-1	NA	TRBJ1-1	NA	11	CASVYFTEAFF	TGTGCCAGCGTATATTTTACTGAAGCTTTCTTT
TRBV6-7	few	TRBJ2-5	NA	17	CASSYSGVRGPQETQYF	TGTGCCAGCAGTTACTCCGGGGTGAGGGGACCCCAAGAGACCCAGTACTTC
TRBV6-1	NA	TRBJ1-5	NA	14	CASSTNSANQPQHF	TGTGCCAGCAGTACTAACAGTGCCAATCAGCCCCAGCATTTT
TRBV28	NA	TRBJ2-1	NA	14	CASRSFMGYNEQFF	TGTGCCAGCAGGAGTTTCATGGGGTACAATGAGCAGTTCTTC
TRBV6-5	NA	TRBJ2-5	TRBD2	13	CAIGGGAQETQYF	TGTGCCATAGGCGGGGGTGCACAAGAGACCCAGTACTTC
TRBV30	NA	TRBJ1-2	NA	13	CAWSIDRIYGYTF	TGTGCCTGGAGTATCGACAGGATCTATGGCTACACCTTC
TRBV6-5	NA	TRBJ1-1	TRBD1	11	CASSATGEAFF	TGTGCCAGCAGTGCTACAGGGGAGGCTTTCTTT
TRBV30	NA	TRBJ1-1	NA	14	CAWRQGWGTTEAFF	TGTGCCTGGAGGCAAGGATGGGGAACCACTGAAGCTTTCTTT
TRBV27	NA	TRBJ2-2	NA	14	CASSLSSVAGELFF	TGTGCCAGCAGTTTATCTTCGGTGGCCGGGGAGCTGTTTTTT
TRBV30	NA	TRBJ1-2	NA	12	CAWNAASYGYTF	TGTGCCTGGAATGCGGCAAGCTATGGCTACACCTTC
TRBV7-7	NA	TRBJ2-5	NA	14	CASSLTGRQETQYF	TGTGCCAGCAGCTTAACGGGACGGCAAGAGACCCAGTACTTC
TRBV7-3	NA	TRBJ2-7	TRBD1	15	CASNLMGQGFREQYF	TGTGCCAGCAACCTAATGGGACAGGGCTTTCGGGAGCAGTACTTC
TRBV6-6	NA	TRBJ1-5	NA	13	CASRIDSNQPQHF	TGTGCCAGCAGGATAGACAGCAATCAGCCCCAGCATTTT
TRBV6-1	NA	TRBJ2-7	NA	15	CASSVAPWGSYEQYF	TGTGCCAGCAGTGTGGCCCCATGGGGCTCCTACGAGCAGTACTTC
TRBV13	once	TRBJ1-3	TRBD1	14	CASSWTGDGNTIYF	TGTGCCAGCAGCTGGACAGGGGATGGAAACACCATATATTTT
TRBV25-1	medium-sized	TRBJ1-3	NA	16	CASSPPVGGGRNTIYF	TGTGCCAGCAGTCCTCCGGTAGGGGGGGGAAGAAACACCATATATTTT
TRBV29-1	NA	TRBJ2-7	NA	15	CSVEEGHQFSYEQYF	TGCAGCGTTGAAGAAGGACACCAGTTCTCCTACGAGCAGTACTTC
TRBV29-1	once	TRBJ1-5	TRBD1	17	CSVVEQGDRYSNQPQHF	TGCAGCGTTGTTGAACAGGGGGATAGATATAGCAATCAGCCCCAGCATTTT
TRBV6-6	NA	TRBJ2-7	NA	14	CASSYSRDTYEQYF	TGTGCCAGCAGTTACTCCCGGGACACTTACGAGCAGTACTTC
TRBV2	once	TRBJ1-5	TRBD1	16	CASSGQGERSNQPQHF	TGTGCCAGCAGCGGACAGGGGGAAAGGAGCAATCAGCCCCAGCATTTT
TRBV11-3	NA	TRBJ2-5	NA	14	CASSAPGLQETQYF	TGTGCCAGCAGCGCCCCCGGGCTACAAGAGACCCAGTACTTC
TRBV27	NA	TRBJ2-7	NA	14	CASSLADRWDEQYF	TGTGCCAGCAGTTTGGCAGACAGGTGGGACGAGCAGTACTTC
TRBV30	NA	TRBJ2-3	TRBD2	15	CAWILAGASTDTQYF	TGTGCCTGGATACTAGCGGGGGCATCAACAGATACGCAGTATTTT
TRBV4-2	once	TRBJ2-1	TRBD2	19	CASSHVPSGVSSPPGEQFF	TGTGCCAGCAGCCATGTCCCTAGCGGCGTAAGCTCCCCCCCGGGTGAGCAGTTCTTC
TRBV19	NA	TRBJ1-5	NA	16	CASSIPGGGHYQPQHF	TGTGCCAGTAGTATCCCGGGCGGAGGGCACTATCAGCCCCAGCATTTT
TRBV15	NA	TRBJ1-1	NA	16	CATSRGIGRGMAEAFF	TGTGCCACCAGCAGAGGTATTGGCAGGGGTATGGCTGAAGCTTTCTTT
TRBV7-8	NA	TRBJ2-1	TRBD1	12	CASNKGADEQFF	TGTGCCAGTAATAAGGGGGCGGATGAGCAGTTCTTC
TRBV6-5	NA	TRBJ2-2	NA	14	CASSYREGGGELFF	TGTGCCAGCAGTTACCGAGAGGGAGGCGGGGAGCTGTTTTTT
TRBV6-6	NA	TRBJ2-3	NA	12	CASSSPGATQYF	TGTGCCAGCAGTTCCCCGGGGGCCACGCAGTATTTT
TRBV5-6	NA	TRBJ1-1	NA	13	CASSPDPNTEAFF	TGTGCCAGCAGCCCGGACCCGAACACTGAAGCTTTCTTT
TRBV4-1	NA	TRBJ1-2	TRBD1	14	CASSPPGGLYGYTF	TGCGCCAGCAGCCCGCCAGGGGGCCTGTATGGCTACACCTTC
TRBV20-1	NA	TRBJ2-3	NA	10	CSAGADTQYF	TGCAGTGCAGGGGCAGATACGCAGTATTTT
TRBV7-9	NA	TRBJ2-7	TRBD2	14	CASSLGTSEDEQYF	TGTGCCAGCAGCTTAGGGACTAGCGAGGACGAGCAGTACTTC
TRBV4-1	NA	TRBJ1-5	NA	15	CASSQGGGNNQPQHF	TGCGCCAGCAGCCAAGGAGGGGGAAACAATCAGCCCCAGCATTTT
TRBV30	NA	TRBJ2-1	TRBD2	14	CAWVRTSAYNEQFF	TGTGCCTGGGTTCGGACTAGCGCCTACAATGAGCAGTTCTTC
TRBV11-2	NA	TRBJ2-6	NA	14	CASTRASGANVLTF	TGTGCCAGCACCCGGGCGTCTGGGGCCAACGTCCTGACTTTC
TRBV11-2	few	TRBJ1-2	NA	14	CASSRDTINYGYTF	TGTGCCAGCAGCCGGGACACGATAAACTATGGCTACACCTTC
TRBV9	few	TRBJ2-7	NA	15	CASSVGPWGADEQYF	TGTGCCAGCAGCGTAGGCCCCTGGGGGGCGGACGAGCAGTACTTC
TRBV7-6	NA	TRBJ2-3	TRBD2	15	CASSSELAITDTQYF	TGTGCCAGCAGCTCCGAACTAGCGATCACAGATACGCAGTATTTT
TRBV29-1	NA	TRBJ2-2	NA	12	CSVEDDTGELFF	TGCAGCGTTGAAGACGACACCGGGGAGCTGTTTTTT
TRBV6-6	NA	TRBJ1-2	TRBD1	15	CASSYKTGGVYGYTF	TGTGCCAGCAGTTACAAGACAGGGGGCGTTTATGGCTACACCTTC
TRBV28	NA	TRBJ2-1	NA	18	CASSLVSRVLESYNEQFF	TGTGCCAGCAGTTTAGTATCTAGGGTGCTTGAATCCTACAATGAGCAGTTCTTC
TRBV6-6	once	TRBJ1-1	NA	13	CASSYSGAGVAFF	TGTGCCAGCAGTTACTCAGGCGCAGGGGTCGCTTTCTTT